This TCR beta chain was identified during a study of cytomegalovirus exposure and HLA in healthy donors. Notes on the study in general: After further analysis at a later stage, roughly 16,000 TCR beta sequences were associated with HLA alleles at 0.05 false discovery rate. TCR association rates varied by HLA locus in a later analysis, with DRB1 highest and HLA-C lowest. V- and J-gene trimming in TCR beta was tied to a missense DCLRE1C variant by an analysis performed later.

At sampling all donors were nominally healthy, likely with unrecorded immune exposures. CDR1 and CDR2 from the germline V gene are LGHNA and YSLEER. This CDR3 is 15 amino acids long. J was trimmed by 6 bases and V by 0 bases; bases with no gene match: 7. This clone was observed a handful of times. Its antigen is unidentified. The PCR employed 60 Vbeta primers together with 13 Jbeta primers. TCRdb keeps only in-frame clones here, not all; method: immunoSEQ multiplex PCR. Among 150,000 to 250,000 clones listed, 65% to 90% were seen once. This sequence joins TRBV4-3 and TRBJ1-2, with TRBD1 matching over 7 bases. Sequencing was performed on PBMCs. The receptor's source is a woman in her 50s in good health and CMV-seronegative. The CDR3 DNA sequence: TGCGCCAGCAGCCAAGATCTTGAACAGGGGAATGGCTACACCTTC. It codes for CASSQDLEQGNGYTF.